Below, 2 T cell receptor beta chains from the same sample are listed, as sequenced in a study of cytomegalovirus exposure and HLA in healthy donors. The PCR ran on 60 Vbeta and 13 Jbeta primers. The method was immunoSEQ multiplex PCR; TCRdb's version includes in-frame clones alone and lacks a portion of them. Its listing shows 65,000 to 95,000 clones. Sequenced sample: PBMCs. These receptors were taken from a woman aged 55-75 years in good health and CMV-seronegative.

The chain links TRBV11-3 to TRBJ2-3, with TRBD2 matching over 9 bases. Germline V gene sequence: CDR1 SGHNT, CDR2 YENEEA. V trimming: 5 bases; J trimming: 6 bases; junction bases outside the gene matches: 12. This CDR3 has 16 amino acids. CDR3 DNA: TGTGCCAGCAGCAGGAGGACTAGCGCAAGGGGGGATACGCAGTATTTT. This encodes CASSRRTSARGDTQYF.

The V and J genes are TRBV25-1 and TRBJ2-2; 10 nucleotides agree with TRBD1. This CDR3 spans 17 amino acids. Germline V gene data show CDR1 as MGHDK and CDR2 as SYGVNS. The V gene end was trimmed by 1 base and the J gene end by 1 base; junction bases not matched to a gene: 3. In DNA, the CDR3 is TGTGCCAGCAGTGAATTTCGGACAGGGGGGAACACCGGGGAGCTGTTTTTT. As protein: CASSEFRTGGNTGELFF.